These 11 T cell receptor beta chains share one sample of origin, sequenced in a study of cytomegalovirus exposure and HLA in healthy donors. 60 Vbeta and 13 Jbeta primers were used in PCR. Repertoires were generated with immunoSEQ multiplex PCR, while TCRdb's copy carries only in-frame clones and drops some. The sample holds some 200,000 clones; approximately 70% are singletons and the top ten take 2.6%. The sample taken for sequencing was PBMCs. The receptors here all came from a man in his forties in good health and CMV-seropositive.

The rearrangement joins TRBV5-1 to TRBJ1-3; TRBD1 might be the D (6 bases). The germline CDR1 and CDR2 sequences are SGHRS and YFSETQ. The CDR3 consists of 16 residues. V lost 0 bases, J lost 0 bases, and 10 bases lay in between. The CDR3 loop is CASSLVGAHSGNTIYF. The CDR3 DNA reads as TGCGCCAGCAGCTTGGTGGGGGCCCACTCTGGAAACACCATATATTTT.

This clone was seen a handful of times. The DNA of the CDR3 is TGTGCCACCTTCGCGTCGTCTAACTATGGCTACACCTTC. Translated, it gives CATFASSNYGYTF. The chain couples TRBV28 to TRBJ1-2; no clear D gene. Germline V lookup: CDR1 MDHEN, CDR2 SYDVKM. The V gene lost 10 bases and the J gene lost 0 bases, with 12 bases spanning the gap. CDR3 size: 13 residues.

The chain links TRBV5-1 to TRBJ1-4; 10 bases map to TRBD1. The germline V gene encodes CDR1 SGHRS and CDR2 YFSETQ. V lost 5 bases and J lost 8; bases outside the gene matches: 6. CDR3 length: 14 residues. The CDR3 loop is CASRTDRGKEKLFF. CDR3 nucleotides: TGCGCCAGCAGGACGGACAGGGGGAAAGAAAAACTGTTTTTT.

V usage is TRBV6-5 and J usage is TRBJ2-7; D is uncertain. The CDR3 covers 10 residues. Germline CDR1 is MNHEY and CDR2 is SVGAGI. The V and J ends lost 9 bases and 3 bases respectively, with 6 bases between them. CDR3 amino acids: CARLSYEQYF. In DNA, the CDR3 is TGTGCCAGACTGAGCTACGAGCAGTACTTC.

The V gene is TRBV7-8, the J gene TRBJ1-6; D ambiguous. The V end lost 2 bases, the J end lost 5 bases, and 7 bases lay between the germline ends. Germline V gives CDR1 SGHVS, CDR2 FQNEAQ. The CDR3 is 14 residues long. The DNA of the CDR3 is TGTGCCAGCAGCTTAAGTGAGCATAATTCACCCCTCCACTTT. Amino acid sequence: CASSLSEHNSPLHF.

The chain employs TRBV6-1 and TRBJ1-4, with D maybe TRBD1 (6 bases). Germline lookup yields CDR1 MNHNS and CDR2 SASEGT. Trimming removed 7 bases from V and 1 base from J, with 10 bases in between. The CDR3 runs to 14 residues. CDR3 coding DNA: TGTGCCAGCATCAGGGGCGAAACTAATGAAAAACTGTTTTTT. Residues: CASIRGETNEKLFF.

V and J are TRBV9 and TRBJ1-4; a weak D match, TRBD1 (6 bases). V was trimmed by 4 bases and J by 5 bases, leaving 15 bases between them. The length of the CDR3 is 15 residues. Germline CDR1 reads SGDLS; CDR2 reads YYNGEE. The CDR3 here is CASSSRVGTNEKLFF. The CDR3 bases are TGTGCCAGCAGCTCCCGGGTCGGGACAAATGAAAAACTGTTTTTT.

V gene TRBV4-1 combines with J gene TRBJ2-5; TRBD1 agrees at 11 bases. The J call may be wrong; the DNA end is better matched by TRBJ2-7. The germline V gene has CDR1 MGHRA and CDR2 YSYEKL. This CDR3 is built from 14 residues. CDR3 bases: TGCGCCAGCAGCCCGGGACAGGGGGCCTACGAGCAGTACTTC. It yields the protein CASSPGQGAYEQYF.

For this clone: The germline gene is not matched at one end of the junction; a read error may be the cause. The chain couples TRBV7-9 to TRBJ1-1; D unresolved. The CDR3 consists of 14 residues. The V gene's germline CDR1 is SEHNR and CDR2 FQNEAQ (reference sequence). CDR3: CSSSSGPVDSEAFF. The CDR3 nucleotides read TGTTCCAGCAGCTCTGGTCCGGTTGATTCTGAAGCTTTCTTT.

The CDR3 is CASRPPGGGNYGYTF. DNA of the CDR3: TGTGCCAGCAGACCCCCGGGGGGGGGTAACTATGGCTACACCTTC. The rearrangement links TRBV28 to TRBJ1-2, with D possibly matching TRBD1 (5 bases). Trimming removed 6 bases from V and 1 base from J, with 15 bases in between. Per the germline V gene, CDR1 is MDHEN and CDR2 is SYDVKM. The CDR3 length is 15 residues.

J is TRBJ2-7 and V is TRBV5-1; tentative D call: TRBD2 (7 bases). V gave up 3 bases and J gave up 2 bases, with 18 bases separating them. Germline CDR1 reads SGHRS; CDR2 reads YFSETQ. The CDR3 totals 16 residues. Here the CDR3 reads CASSSNLGGGTYEQYF. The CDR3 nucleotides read TGCGCCAGCAGCTCAAACCTAGGGGGGGGCACCTACGAGCAGTACTTC.